This T cell receptor beta chain was documented in a study of blood T cell repertoires in COVID-19. For the study at large: PBMCs, B-cell-depleted T cells, or T cells provided the cDNA or gDNA that made up the material.

TCRdb's table, derived via immunoSEQ multiplex PCR, lists solely in-frame clones and lacks some. The sample contains 40,000 to 45,000 clones, 75% to 90% of which appear only once. This sequence was found in a man aged 45-65 years with active COVID-19. Sequencing was performed on peripheral blood.

CDR3 DNA: TGTGCCCTTAGGGCGCGGGAAGACACCGGGGAGCTGTTTTTT. Translating gives CALRAREDTGELFF. J is TRBJ2-2 and V is TRBV19; tentative D call: TRBD2 (6 bases). V was clipped by 11 bases and J by 3 bases, with 16 bases between them. This CDR3 has 14 amino acids. CDR1 LNHDA and CDR2 SQIVND come from the germline V gene (reference sequence).